This is a list of T cell receptor beta chains from one sample in a study of breast tumors, draining lymph nodes, adjacent tissues. From the multiplex PCR reads, TCRdb called clonotypes with MiXCR, one entry per CDR3 protein. This sample yields 150,000 to 200,000 distinct CDR3 sequences, of which 30% to 35% are seen a single time; around 4.1% belongs to the top ten. Sequenced material: axillary lymph node tissue. The receptors were sampled from a female donor with breast cancer. Some clones in this sample may be carry-over from other donors' samples. Both conserved end residues are part of each CDR3. The order of the fields is V gene, D gene, clone size, J gene, CDR3 protein, CDR3 DNA. The D gene is left open where the match is weak. The size of a clone is reported for some rows only, either as once, few or many, or as a class for expanded clones.

V: TRBV7-3
D: .
size: once
J: TRBJ2-5
CDR3: CASSRSRQVKIQEPQYF
DNA: TGTGCCAGCAGCCGATCCCGACAGGTAAAAATCCAAGAGCCCCAGTACTTC

V: TRBV10-3
D: TRBD2
size: many
J: TRBJ2-7
CDR3: CAIGASGGRDEQYF
DNA: TGTGCCATCGGAGCTAGCGGGGGACGGGACGAGCAGTACTTC

V: TRBV14
D: TRBD1
size: .
J: TRBJ2-5
CDR3: CASSLSTGQPQYF
DNA: TGTGCCAGCAGCCTTTCAACGGGACAGCCCCAGTACTTC

V: TRBV9
D: TRBD1
size: .
J: TRBJ2-2
CDR3: CASSAGQGELFF
DNA: TGTGCCAGCAGCGCGGGACAGGGTGAGCTGTTTTTT

V: TRBV29-1
D: TRBD2
size: .
J: TRBJ2-1
CDR3: CSVEVAGYNEQFF
DNA: TGCAGCGTTGAAGTAGCGGGTTACAATGAGCAGTTCTTC

V: TRBV20-1
D: TRBD1
size: few
J: TRBJ1-1
CDR3: CSASQRTGGSTEAFF
DNA: TGCAGTGCTAGTCAAAGGACAGGGGGGAGCACTGAAGCTTTCTTT

V: TRBV24-1
D: TRBD2
size: .
J: TRBJ2-3
CDR3: CATSEPGLAGGPTDTQYF
DNA: TGTGCCACCAGTGAGCCGGGACTAGCGGGGGGGCCAACAGATACGCAGTATTTT

V: TRBV24-1
D: .
size: .
J: TRBJ1-1
CDR3: CASSPRQNLFAEAFF
DNA: TGTGCCAGTAGTCCTCGACAGAATCTGTTTGCTGAAGCTTTCTTT

V: TRBV29-1
D: TRBD2
size: many
J: TRBJ2-3
CDR3: CSVERGDTDTQYF
DNA: TGCAGCGTTGAACGGGGGGACACAGATACGCAGTATTTT

V: TRBV5-6
D: .
size: few
J: TRBJ2-7
CDR3: CASSLGGGARAYEQYF
DNA: TGTGCCAGCAGCTTGGGTGGGGGAGCCAGGGCCTACGAGCAGTACTTC

V: TRBV10-1
D: .
size: many
J: TRBJ2-3
CDR3: CASGDSPQGTQYF
DNA: TGCGCCAGCGGCGACTCCCCGCAGGGTACGCAGTATTTT

V: TRBV13
D: .
size: many
J: TRBJ2-3
CDR3: CASSIYSTDTQYF
DNA: TGTGCCAGCAGCATCTATAGCACAGATACGCAGTATTTT

V: TRBV29-1
D: .
size: many
J: TRBJ2-2
CDR3: CSVRTDYTGELFF
DNA: TGCAGCGTCCGGACAGATTACACCGGGGAGCTGTTTTTT

V: TRBV20-1
D: .
size: .
J: TRBJ2-1
CDR3: CSARGLVNEQFF
DNA: TGCAGTGCTAGAGGCCTCGTCAATGAGCAGTTCTTC

V: TRBV29-1
D: TRBD1
size: .
J: TRBJ2-5
CDR3: CSVQGQGVTGETQYF
DNA: TGCAGCGTTCAAGGACAGGGGGTAACCGGGGAGACCCAGTACTTC

V: TRBV14
D: TRBD2
size: .
J: TRBJ2-5
CDR3: CASSALQREWQETQYF
DNA: TGTGCCAGCAGCGCTCTCCAGCGGGAATGGCAAGAGACCCAGTACTTC

V: TRBV5-1
D: TRBD1
size: many
J: TRBJ2-7
CDR3: CASSAGGTGIYEQYF
DNA: TGCGCCAGCAGCGCCGGTGGGACAGGGATCTACGAGCAGTACTTC

V: TRBV20-1
D: TRBD2
size: many
J: TRBJ2-3
CDR3: CSASNLRTSGGRADTQYF
DNA: TGCAGTGCTAGCAACCTTCGGACTAGCGGGGGGCGGGCAGATACGCAGTATTTT

V: TRBV10-3
D: TRBD2
size: many
J: TRBJ2-5
CDR3: CAIRAGGQETQYF
DNA: TGTGCCATCAGAGCGGGGGGCCAAGAGACCCAGTACTTC

V: TRBV6-1
D: TRBD1
size: .
J: TRBJ1-5
CDR3: CASSEGDRGRVNQPQHF
DNA: TGTGCCAGCAGTGAAGGAGACAGGGGGCGCGTCAATCAGCCCCAGCATTTT

V: TRBV9
D: .
size: many
J: TRBJ2-1
CDR3: CASSVDGSPREQFF
DNA: TGTGCCAGCAGCGTAGACGGTTCCCCCCGTGAGCAGTTCTTC

V: TRBV7-8
D: .
size: many
J: TRBJ2-7
CDR3: CASSPTSYEQYF
DNA: TGTGCCAGCAGCCCCACTAGCTACGAGCAGTACTTC

V: TRBV20-1
D: .
size: .
J: TRBJ1-6
CDR3: CSAYNSPLHF
DNA: TGCAGTGCCTATAATTCACCCCTCCACTTT

V: TRBV6-5
D: TRBD2
size: few
J: TRBJ2-7
CDR3: CASSQPGAGRSYEQYF
DNA: TGTGCCAGCAGCCAGCCTGGAGCGGGGCGATCCTACGAGCAGTACTTC

V: TRBV12-5
D: TRBD2
size: many
J: TRBJ2-1
CDR3: CASGQREWYNEQFF
DNA: TGTGCTAGTGGCCAGCGGGAGTGGTACAATGAGCAGTTCTTC

V: TRBV7-8
D: .
size: many
J: TRBJ1-2
CDR3: CASSSQLNYGYTF
DNA: TGTGCCAGCAGCTCTCAACTCAACTATGGCTACACCTTC

V: TRBV19
D: .
size: .
J: TRBJ1-1
CDR3: CASQGPGWTEAFF
DNA: TGTGCCAGCCAGGGGCCGGGATGGACTGAAGCTTTCTTT

V: TRBV12-3/TRBV12-4
D: .
size: .
J: TRBJ1-1
CDR3: CASSLSQPNTEAFF
DNA: TGTGCCAGCAGCTTAAGCCAGCCGAACACTGAAGCTTTCTTT

V: TRBV10-3
D: .
size: .
J: TRBJ1-6
CDR3: CAISETSGATSSTSGQNSPLHF
DNA: .

V: TRBV6-1
D: .
size: few
J: TRBJ2-7
CDR3: CASTSLYLYEQYF
DNA: TGTGCCAGCACCTCTCTCTACCTCTACGAGCAGTACTTC

V: TRBV14
D: .
size: .
J: TRBJ1-4
CDR3: CASSQEGRALFF
DNA: TGTGCCAGCAGCCAAGAGGGGCGTGCCCTGTTTTTT

V: TRBV11-3
D: TRBD2
size: many
J: TRBJ2-7
CDR3: CASSLDLGSGGYSYEQYF
DNA: TGTGCCAGCAGCTTAGATCTTGGTAGCGGGGGATATTCCTACGAGCAGTACTTC

V: TRBV4-1
D: .
size: .
J: TRBJ2-1
CDR3: CASSREGRSSYNEQFF
DNA: TGCGCCAGCAGCCGAGAAGGGCGGAGCTCCTACAATGAGCAGTTCTTC

V: TRBV15
D: .
size: .
J: TRBJ2-5
CDR3: CATSRMRSTETQYF
DNA: TGTGCCACCAGCAGAATGCGGAGCACAGAGACCCAGTACTTC

V: TRBV15
D: TRBD2
size: .
J: TRBJ2-3
CDR3: CATSSLAGHTDTQYF
DNA: TGTGCCACCAGCAGTCTAGCGGGTCACACAGATACGCAGTATTTT

V: TRBV27
D: TRBD2
size: few
J: TRBJ2-3
CDR3: CASSLVAGASTDTQYF
DNA: TGTGCCAGCAGTCTGGTAGCGGGCGCTAGCACAGATACGCAGTATTTT

V: TRBV15
D: TRBD1
size: many
J: TRBJ2-3
CDR3: CATRQSQGLVTDTQYF
DNA: TGTGCCACCAGACAATCACAGGGGCTGGTCACAGATACGCAGTATTTT

V: TRBV2
D: TRBD1
size: many
J: TRBJ1-5
CDR3: CASSDDRGYQPQHF
DNA: TGTGCCAGCAGTGATGACAGGGGGTATCAGCCCCAGCATTTT

V: TRBV7-3
D: .
size: many
J: TRBJ2-6
CDR3: CASSLAPGANVLTF
DNA: TGTGCCAGCAGTCTGGCTCCTGGGGCCAACGTCCTGACTTTC

V: TRBV10-3
D: TRBD2
size: many
J: TRBJ2-1
CDR3: CAISPSGLSEQFF
DNA: TGTGCCATCAGTCCTAGCGGCCTCTCTGAGCAGTTCTTC

V: TRBV19
D: TRBD1
size: .
J: TRBJ2-3
CDR3: CASTPTGGPDTQYF
DNA: TGTGCCAGTACCCCGACAGGGGGCCCAGATACGCAGTATTTT

V: TRBV15
D: .
size: .
J: TRBJ2-4
CDR3: CATSRDPHIQGMGQYF
DNA: TGTGCCACCAGCAGAGACCCGCACATACAGGGAATGGGTCAGTACTTC

V: TRBV18
D: .
size: .
J: TRBJ1-4
CDR3: CASCNETNEKLFF
DNA: TGTGCCAGCTGCAATGAGACTAATGAAAAACTGTTTTTT